A single sample is the source of the 8 T cell receptor beta chains below, sequenced in a study of blood T cell repertoires in COVID-19. Generated by immunoSEQ multiplex PCR, the TCRdb table keeps only in-frame clones and is missing some. The sample consists of roughly 84,000 clones, just under 80% of them appearing once. Sample: peripheral blood. These receptors were obtained from a man between 60 and 75 years old with COVID-19, enrolled during active disease.

The V gene is TRBV11-3, the J gene TRBJ2-1; D possibly corresponds to TRBD1 (5 bases). The V end was cut by 6 bases, the J end by 1 base, with 10 bases between. The germline V gene has CDR1 SGHNT and CDR2 YENEEA. The CDR3 covers 14 residues. CDR3 DNA sequence: TGTGCCAGCAGACCAGGGTTATCCTACAATGAGCAGTTCTTC. It encodes CASRPGLSYNEQFF.

The chain couples TRBV5-1 to TRBJ2-1; 8 bases are shared with TRBD1. V dropped 3 bases and J dropped 5; count of bases not matched to a gene: 7. CDR1 is SGHRS, CDR2 YFSETQ, per germline. This CDR3 region has 15 residues. The CDR3 sequence is CASSSSGTGNNEQFF. The CDR3 region has the DNA TGCGCCAGCAGCTCCTCCGGGACAGGTAACAATGAGCAGTTCTTC.

V gene TRBV5-5 combines with J gene TRBJ1-1; D uncertain. The CDR3 has 14 residues. The V end was cut by 2 bases, the J end by 4 bases, with 12 bases between. The germline V gene has CDR1 SGHKS and CDR2 YYEKEE (reference sequence). The CDR3 DNA follows: TGTGCCAGCAGCTTCGTAGCAGCCGGCACTGAAGCTTTCTTT. Its protein is CASSFVAAGTEAFF.

V gene TRBV5-4 combines with J gene TRBJ2-5; TRBD2 matches 7 bases. CDR1 and CDR2 from the germline V gene are SGHNT and YYREEE (reference sequence). The CDR3 runs 15 residues. Trimming at V came to 2 bases and at J to 5 bases, leaving 9 bases not matched to a gene. CDR3 region: CASSLGGRGGETQYF. The CDR3 coding sequence is TGTGCCAGCAGCTTAGGAGGGCGGGGAGGGGAGACCCAGTACTTC.

This sequence joins TRBV6-5 and TRBJ1-4; 7 bases fit TRBD1. V lost 6 bases to trimming and J lost 4 bases; unmatched junction nucleotides: 5. This CDR3 region has 14 residues. Germline V gene lookup returns CDR1 MNHEY and CDR2 SVGAGI. The DNA of the CDR3 is TGTGCCAGCAGACTGGGACAGATTAATGAAAAACTGTTTTTT. Amino acid sequence: CASRLGQINEKLFF.

This clone has more than one count but fewer than ten. The chain carries TRBV3-1 (or the pseudogene TRBV3-2) and TRBJ1-6, with TRBD1 identical over 7 bases. J lost 5 bases, V lost 4 bases, and 5 bases had no gene match. Germline values: CDR1 LGHDT, CDR2 YNNKEL (reference sequence). This CDR3 spans 15 amino acids. In DNA form, the CDR3 reads TGTGCCAGCAGCCTGGGGACAGTAGATAATTCACCCCTCCACTTT. Its protein is CASSLGTVDNSPLHF.

The genes are TRBV29-1 and TRBJ2-7; the match to TRBD2 covers 13 bases. Germline assignment: CDR1 SQVTM and CDR2 ANQGSEA. Trimming at V came to 7 bases and at J to 6 bases, leaving 3 bases not matched to a gene. CDR3 length: 12 amino acids. The CDR3 coding sequence is TGCAGCGGACGACTAGCGGGAGGCGAGCAGTACTTC. Its translation: CSGRLAGGEQYF.

This sequence joins TRBV5-1 and TRBJ2-5, with 9 positions matching TRBD2. Unmatched junction bases numbered 14, after V lost 0 bases and J lost 5 bases. This CDR3 is built from 18 residues. Germline CDR1 SGHRS, CDR2 YFSETQ. The chain's CDR3 is CASSLAGSGGGARETQYF. The CDR3 nucleotides are TGCGCCAGCAGCTTGGCCGGGTCTGGCGGGGGGGCCCGTGAGACCCAGTACTTC.